The T cell receptor (beta chain) under discussion was sequenced for a study of siplizumab effects on memory and regulatory T cells. Investigators obtained sequences from unstimulated naive, memory, effector memory and TEMRA subsets in three donor pairs. This table comes from immunoSEQ multiplex PCR, and its TCRdb copy is limited to in-frame clones, with some not included. The profile shows some 7,700 clones, roughly two thirds of them singletons. This CDR3 contains 16 residues. The V end lost 0 bases, the J end lost 1 base, and 13 bases lay between the germline ends. Germline V gene sequence: CDR1 LGHNA, CDR2 YNFKEQ. This clone turned up a few times.

The sequenced sample was effector memory CD8+ T cells sorted from blood. Subset noted: unstimulated CD8+ effector memory T cells. This TCR came from a human donor in good health. The genes are TRBV4-2 and TRBJ2-7; D may correspond to TRBD1 or TRBD2 (6 bases each). The CDR3 nucleotides are TGTGCCAGCAGCCAAGAGTGGGGGGACACATCCTACGAGCAGTACTTC. As protein: CASSQEWGDTSYEQYF.